This T cell receptor beta chain was sequenced in a study of T cells in Graves' hyperthyroidism and ophthalmopathy. Study background: Specimen type is peripheral blood, collected at initial diagnosis prior to any treatment.

This clonotype was detected only a few times. Antigen specificity is unknown. Those patients with uncontrolled infection, other autoimmune disease, pregnancy or lactation were excluded. Fresh 10 ml peripheral blood yielded PBMCs. Germline CDR1 LNHDA, CDR2 SQIVND (reference sequence). V lost 4 bases to trimming and J lost 4 bases, with 15 bases between them. The CDR3 totals 15 residues. TCR beta CDR3 region amplification was performed from RNA transcripts. An initial round of RT-PCR targeting the TCR CDR3 relied on the HTBI primer set. TCRdb re-called the multiplex PCR reads through MiXCR, storing one row per CDR3 protein. This sample yields 530,000 or so distinct CDR3 sequences, of which around 22% are seen a single time; roughly 10% belongs to the top ten. Study results and caveats: Ophthalmopathy and stable hyperthyroidism were told apart by a 13 V-J model.

The origin of this receptor is a woman aged 25 to 45 with Graves' ophthalmopathy. V gene TRBV19 combines with J gene TRBJ2-3, with D unresolved. Input material: blood. The CDR3 region has the DNA TGTGCCAGTAGTACCCAGACCATCGGCGCAGATACGCAGTATTTT. Its protein is CASSTQTIGADTQYF. The full variable domain, with the rest looked up from reference TRBV19 and TRBJ2-3, is DGGITQSPKYLFRKEGQNVTLSCEQNLNHDAMYWYRQDPGQGLRLIYYSQIVNDFQKGDIAEGYSVSREKKESFPLTVTSAQKNPTAFYLCASSTQTIGADTQYFGPGTRLTVL.